The 29 T cell receptor beta chains below were found in one sample sequenced in a study of Ad26.COV2.S vaccination and SARS-CoV-2 variants. Treatment meaning: some 19 received Ad26.COV2.S at low or high dose, single or two shots; roughly five received placebo; per-sample allocation not given. Sampling took place 63 days after the first vaccine or placebo injection. Here immunoSEQ multiplex PCR was the method, and the copy in TCRdb shows in-frame clones only, minus some. Of hundreds of thousands of clones listed, around 90% are singletons. Specimen: peripheral blood, collected in a trial of Ad26.COV2.S vaccine versus placebo. These receptors came from a person between 18 and 65 years old who received the Ad26.COV2.S COVID-19 vaccine or a placebo.

The chain couples TRBV4-1 to TRBJ2-5; D gene unclear. The germline V and J ends were trimmed by 3 bases and 2 bases, with 4 bases remaining between them. The CDR3 totals 12 residues. Germline V lookup: CDR1 MGHRA, CDR2 YSYEKL. The DNA of the CDR3 is TGCGCCAGCAGCCAGCAGCAAGAGACCCAGTACTTC. Amino acid sequence: CASSQQQETQYF.

The chain links TRBV6-5 to TRBJ2-7; D not resolved. Germline V gene lookup returns CDR1 MNHEY and CDR2 SVGAGI. The CDR3 extends over 11 amino acids. V was pared by 5 bases and J by 3 bases, with 5 bases between. The CDR3 protein is CASSRNYEQYF. In nucleotides, the CDR3 is TGTGCCAGCAGTAGAAACTACGAGCAGTACTTC.

The chain uses TRBV11-2 and TRBJ1-3; TRBD1 agrees at 8 bases. The CDR3 runs 17 residues. Trimming cost V 5 bases and J 0 bases; bases outside gene matches: 9. CDR1 and CDR2 from the germline V gene are SGHAT and FQNNGV. The chain's CDR3 is CASSKPGQVSSGNTIYF. CDR3 DNA: TGTGCCAGCAGCAAACCGGGACAGGTCTCCTCTGGAAACACCATATATTTT. The full variable domain, with the rest looked up from reference TRBV11-2 and TRBJ1-3, is EAGVAQSPRYKIIEKRQSVAFWCNPISGHATLYWYQQILGQGPKLLIQFQNNGVVDDSQLPKDRFSAERLKGVDSTLKIQPAKLEDSAVYLCASSKPGQVSSGNTIYFGEGSWLTVV.

The V and J genes are TRBV29-1 and TRBJ2-1, with D uncertain. The CDR3 is 12 residues long. The V gene lost 5 bases and the J gene lost 3 bases, with 8 bases spanning the gap. Germline V CDR1 and CDR2: SQVTM, ANQGSEA. CDR3 DNA: TGCAGCGTTCATACTAACTACAATGAGCAGTTCTTC. It yields the protein CSVHTNYNEQFF.

This rearrangement joins TRBV7-9 to TRBJ2-7; maybe TRBD1 (7 bases). In germline, CDR1 is SEHNR, CDR2 FQNEAQ (reference sequence). V lost 7 bases and J 6 bases, leaving 13 bases between the germline ends. The CDR3 length is 12 residues. The CDR3 protein is CASTGGAGEQYF. For the CDR3, the DNA is TGTGCCAGCACAGGGGGAGCGGGCGAGCAGTACTTC. The full variable domain, its missing parts supplied by reference TRBV7-9 and TRBJ2-7, is DTGVSQNPRHKITKRGQNVTFRCDPISEHNRLYWYRQTLGQGPEFLTYFQNEAQLEKSRLLSDRFSAERPKGSFSTLEIQRTEQGDSAMYLCASTGGAGEQYFGPGTRLTVT.

A word on this clone: This sample also contains other DNA sequences that code for the same CDR3. V gene TRBV7-9 combines with J gene TRBJ2-2; the D is unclear. The CDR3 contains 14 residues. Trimming cost V 0 bases and J 3 bases, with 5 bases left between them. Germline CDR1 is SEHNR and CDR2 is FQNEAQ (reference sequence). The DNA of the CDR3 is TGTGCCAGCAGCTTAGCTGGGTACACCGGGGAGCTGTTTTTT. It yields the protein CASSLAGYTGELFF.

The gene calls are TRBV4-3 and TRBJ2-2; a possible D gene is TRBD1 (5 bases). The CDR3 extends over 16 amino acids. V was shortened by 1 base and J by 7 bases, with 16 bases between the two germline ends. Germline V lookup: CDR1 LGHNA, CDR2 YSLEER. The CDR3 is CASSQGAGLDVGELFF. The DNA for the CDR3 is TGCGCCAGCAGCCAAGGTGCAGGGTTGGATGTCGGGGAGCTGTTTTTT.

The chain has TRBV4-1 and TRBJ1-4; D possibly corresponds to TRBD1 (5 bases). Germline values: CDR1 MGHRA, CDR2 YSYEKL. V shed 1 base and J shed 10 bases, with 13 bases lying between them. This CDR3 contains 14 residues. CDR3 sequence: CASSQGERGGKLFF. The CDR3 DNA is TGCGCCAGCAGCCAAGGCGAGCGGGGGGGAAAACTGTTTTTT.

The J gene is TRBJ1-1, the V gene TRBV15; D perhaps matches TRBD1 (5 bases). This CDR3 has 14 residues. V dropped 2 bases and J dropped 5 bases, with 12 bases sitting between them. Germline loops: CDR1 LNHNV, CDR2 YYDKDF (reference sequence). The CDR3 region is CATSRSQGRTEAFF. The DNA for the CDR3 is TGTGCCACCAGCAGATCCCAGGGCCGGACTGAAGCTTTCTTT.

V gene TRBV9 combines with J gene TRBJ1-5, with no clear D. Germline-derived CDR1 and CDR2 are SGDLS and YYNGEE. The CDR3 totals 15 residues. V was cut by 0 bases and J by 3 bases, with 10 bases left in between. The CDR3 is CASSVGAQSNQPQHF. The CDR3 DNA reads as TGTGCCAGCAGCGTAGGGGCACAATCCAATCAGCCCCAGCATTTT.

The gene calls are TRBV30 and TRBJ2-7; 9 nucleotides agree with TRBD1. This CDR3 spans 12 amino acids. V dropped 5 bases and J dropped 5; count of bases not matched to a gene: 4. Germline CDR1 GTSNPN, CDR2 SVGIG (reference sequence). CDR3 region: CAWYRGRNEQYF. DNA for the CDR3: TGTGCCTGGTACAGGGGGCGGAACGAGCAGTACTTC.

This chain connects TRBV6-2 or TRBV6-3 to TRBJ2-7, with 9 nucleotides matching TRBD2. Germline CDR1 reads MNHEY; CDR2 reads SVGEGT. The CDR3 has 14 amino acids. The ends lost 4 bases at V and 5 bases at J; junction bases unmatched: 6. For the CDR3, the DNA is TGTGCCAGCAGTTCTACTAGCGGGTTCAACGAGCAGTACTTC. Protein sequence: CASSSTSGFNEQYF.

The rearrangement links TRBV6-5 to TRBJ1-1; D is unresolved. CDR1 is MNHEY, CDR2 SVGAGI, per germline. V lost 5 bases to trimming and J lost 0 bases, with 7 bases between them. This CDR3 spans 13 amino acids. The CDR3 DNA reads TGTGCCAGCAGTCCGCATCTGAACACTGAAGCTTTCTTT. This encodes CASSPHLNTEAFF.

The gene calls are TRBV3-1 (or the pseudogene TRBV3-2) and TRBJ2-2; 9 nucleotides line up with TRBD1. The V gene's germline CDR1 is LGHDT and CDR2 YNNKEL (reference sequence). This CDR3 has 14 amino acids. V shed 7 bases and J 3 bases; nucleotides not matched to a gene: 3. The DNA for the CDR3 is TGTGCCAGCAAGGGACAGGGTTACACCGGGGAGCTGTTTTTT. It is translated as CASKGQGYTGELFF.

CDR3 sequence (DNA): TGTGCCAGCAGCTTAAGAGCGGTCGGCGGGAGGGCGAACACCGGGGAGCTGTTTTTT. Protein product: CASSLRAVGGRANTGELFF. The chain is built from TRBV7-8 and TRBJ2-2; TRBD2 agrees at 9 bases. V shed 2 bases and J 0 bases; nucleotides not matched to a gene: 10. This CDR3 region has 19 residues. The germline CDR1 and CDR2 sequences are SGHVS and FQNEAQ. Looking up the rest from reference TRBV7-8 and TRBJ2-2 gives the full variable domain: GAGVSQSPRYKVAKRGQDVALRCDPISGHVSLFWYQQALGQGPEFLTYFQNEAQLDKSGLPSDRFFAERPEGSVSTLKIQRTQQEDSAVYLCASSLRAVGGRANTGELFFGEGSRLTVL.

This clone occurred once. The V call is TRBV6-5, the J call TRBJ2-5, with D possibly being TRBD1 (6 bases). Trimming took off 3 bases at V and 4 bases at J, with 9 bases between the two ends. Germline CDR1 MNHEY, CDR2 SVGAGI. The CDR3 runs 13 residues. CDR3 residues: CASSYLQGETQYF. As DNA, the CDR3 is TGTGCCAGCAGTTATTTACAGGGAGAGACCCAGTACTTC.

The chain carries TRBV5-5 and TRBJ2-7; TRBD1 or TRBD2 may be the D gene (5 bases each). Germline loops: CDR1 SGHKS, CDR2 YYEKEE (reference sequence). This CDR3 has 13 residues. The germline V and J ends were trimmed by 7 bases and 5 bases, with 16 bases remaining between them. The CDR3 spells CASGREGIDEQYF. The CDR3 nucleotides are TGTGCCAGCGGCCGCGAGGGGATCGACGAGCAGTACTTC.

J is TRBJ2-6 and V is TRBV9, with TRBD1 matching over 7 bases. Trimming at V came to 3 bases and at J to 0 bases, leaving 9 bases not matched to a gene. Germline-derived CDR1 and CDR2 are SGDLS and YYNGEE. The CDR3 length is 18 residues. As DNA, the CDR3 is TGTGCCAGCAGCGGACCGGGACAGACCTTCTCTGGGGCCAACGTCCTGACTTTC. Translated: CASSGPGQTFSGANVLTF.

The V call is TRBV9, the J call TRBJ2-7; 7 positions match TRBD2. J gave up 7 bases and V 5 bases, and 15 bases lay outside the gene matches. This CDR3 is built from 15 residues. Germline CDR1 SGDLS, CDR2 YYNGEE. Written as DNA, the CDR3 is TGTGCCAGCAGTCCGGGGAGCGGGGCCTCTTGGGAGCAGTACTTC. This sequence encodes CASSPGSGASWEQYF.

Concerning this clone itself: Other DNA variants within this sample encode the same CDR3. This chain joins TRBV5-1 and TRBJ2-7; D gene ambiguous. Germline V gene lookup returns CDR1 SGHRS and CDR2 YFSETQ. This CDR3 spans 13 amino acids. The V and J ends lost 0 bases and 3 bases respectively, with 7 bases between them. CDR3 in amino acids: CASSLDRVYEQYF. The CDR3 DNA reads TGCGCCAGCAGCTTGGATAGGGTCTACGAGCAGTACTTC. Full variable domain (remainder filled in from reference TRBV5-1 and TRBJ2-7): KAGVTQTPRYLIKTRGQQVTLSCSPISGHRSVSWYQQTPGQGLQFLFEYFSETQRNKGNFPGRFSGRQFSNSRSEMNVSTLELGDSALYLCASSLDRVYEQYFGPGTRLTVT.

This chain joins TRBV6-2 or TRBV6-3 and TRBJ1-5; 7 bases are shared with TRBD1. After removal of 0 bases from V and 3 bases from J, the junction contained 11 bases not matched to a gene. Germline CDR1 is MNHEY and CDR2 is SVGEGT. The CDR3 spans 18 residues. The CDR3 nucleotides are TGTGCCAGCAGTTACTCGTATCGACCAGGGGGTTTCAATCAGCCCCAGCATTTT. Encoded protein: CASSYSYRPGGFNQPQHF.

The chain combines TRBV27 with TRBJ1-1; the D gene is possibly TRBD1 (5 bases). V was clipped by 4 bases and J by 4 bases, with 16 bases between them. Germline lookup yields CDR1 MNHEY and CDR2 SMNVEV (reference sequence). This CDR3 region has 15 residues. Written as DNA, the CDR3 is TGTGCCAGCAGTTCTAAGAGTGGGGGTAGCACTGAAGCTTTCTTT. The encoded protein is CASSSKSGGSTEAFF.

This clone was seen a single time. The chain is built from TRBV21-1 and TRBJ2-1; the table calls TRBD1, which could not be checked here. TRBV21-1 has pseudogene status. The CDR3 is made up of 15 amino acids. The CDR3 DNA reads as TGTGCCAGCACTGAGGGGGCATCAGTCCACAATGAGCAGTTCTTC. This translates into CASTEGASVHNEQFF.

V and J are TRBV9 and TRBJ1-1; weak D call: TRBD1 (6 bases). Germline values: CDR1 SGDLS, CDR2 YYNGEE. Trimming left V 0 bases short and J 1 base short, with 10 bases between. This CDR3 spans 15 amino acids. The CDR3 loop is CASSVEIQGNTEAFF. CDR3 in DNA: TGTGCCAGCAGCGTAGAAATACAGGGGAACACTGAAGCTTTCTTT.

The chain joins TRBV27 to TRBJ2-2; 10 nucleotides match TRBD2. V gave up 1 base and J gave up 4 bases; unmatched junction bases: 9. Germline V gene sequence: CDR1 MNHEY, CDR2 SMNVEV (reference sequence). The CDR3 totals 18 residues. CDR3 DNA sequence: TGTGCCAGCAGTTTATTGGCAGGGACTAGCGATGGCACCGGGGAGCTGTTTTTT. It yields the protein CASSLLAGTSDGTGELFF.

This sequence joins TRBV2 and TRBJ1-2; possibly TRBD1 for D (5 bases). Germline CDR1 reads SNHLY; CDR2 reads FYNNEI. V was cut by 5 bases and J by 0 bases, with 16 bases left in between. The CDR3 is made up of 16 amino acids. CDR3 coding DNA: TGTGCCAGCAGTTCCAGAGCGGGGCTAGCTAACTATGGCTACACCTTC. This gives the protein CASSSRAGLANYGYTF.

The chain recombines TRBV5-8 with TRBJ2-3, with D perhaps TRBD1 (5 bases). CDR1 is SGHTS, CDR2 YDEGEE, per germline. With 6 bases removed from V and 6 bases from J, the gap between germline ends came to 14 bases. This CDR3 contains 13 residues. The CDR3: CASIIRVFDTQYF. The CDR3 DNA sequence: TGTGCCAGCATCATCAGGGTTTTCGATACGCAGTATTTT.

This chain connects TRBV6-2 or TRBV6-3 to TRBJ2-1; TRBD2 agrees at 10 bases. The CDR3 is 15 amino acids. J gave up 6 bases and V 3 bases, and 5 bases lay outside the gene matches. Germline V lookup: CDR1 MNHEY, CDR2 SVGEGT. The DNA of the CDR3 is TGTGCCAGCAGTTATAAACTAGCGGGATCCAATGAGCAGTTCTTC. Protein: CASSYKLAGSNEQFF.

The chain has TRBV6-2 or TRBV6-3 and TRBJ2-2, with no clear D. V was trimmed by 2 bases and J by 1 base, leaving 8 bases between them. Germline V lookup: CDR1 MNHEY, CDR2 SVGEGT. The CDR3 is 15 residues long. The CDR3: CASSYVRRNTGELFF. The CDR3 DNA follows: TGTGCCAGCAGTTACGTACGGCGGAACACCGGGGAGCTGTTTTTT.